A single count supports the clone carrying this TCR beta chain. These data originate in a study of blood T cells in healthy people across ages. Through a sample-barcoded 5' primer and a J-beta primer mix, a second PCR was run for roughly 6 to 11 cycles. All samples gave at least 2.5 million CDR3-containing paired-end reads. TCRdb re-called the 5' RACE reads with MiXCR, one entry per CDR3 protein. The data show roughly 900,000 distinct CDR3 sequences, under 30% seen once. The CDR3 extends over 15 amino acids. After removal of 0 bases from V and 2 bases from J, the junction contained 0 bases not matched to a gene. In germline, CDR1 is LGHNA, CDR2 YSLEER. Roughly 10 milliliters of peripheral blood were drawn from each donor. Whenever a sample was processed, at least 6 million PBMCs were isolated.

This clonotype originated in a woman older than 75 in good health. The chain couples TRBV4-3 to TRBJ2-7; the match to TRBD2 covers 11 bases. The sequencing input was blood. The CDR3 DNA is TGCGCCAGCAGCCAAGAGACTAGCGGGGCCTACGAGCAGTACTTC. It encodes CASSQETSGAYEQYF.